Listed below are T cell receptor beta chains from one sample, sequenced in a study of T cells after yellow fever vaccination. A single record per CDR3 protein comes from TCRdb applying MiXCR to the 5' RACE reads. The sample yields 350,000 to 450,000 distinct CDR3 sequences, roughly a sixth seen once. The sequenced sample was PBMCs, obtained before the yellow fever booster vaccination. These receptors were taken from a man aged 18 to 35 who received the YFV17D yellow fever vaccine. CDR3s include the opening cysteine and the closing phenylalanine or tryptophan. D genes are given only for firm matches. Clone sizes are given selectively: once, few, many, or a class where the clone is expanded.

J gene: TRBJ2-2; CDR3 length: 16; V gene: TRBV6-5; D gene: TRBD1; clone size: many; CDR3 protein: CASSAVGTGAGGELFF; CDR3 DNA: TGTGCCAGCAGTGCCGTCGGGACAGGGGCGGGCGGGGAGCTGTTTTTT
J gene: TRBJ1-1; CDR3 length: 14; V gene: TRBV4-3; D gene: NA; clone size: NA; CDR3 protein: CASSQVGQVAEAFF; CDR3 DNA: TGCGCCAGCAGCCAAGTAGGGCAGGTTGCTGAAGCTTTCTTT
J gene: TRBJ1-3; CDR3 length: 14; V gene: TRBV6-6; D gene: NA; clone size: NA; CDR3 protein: CASRSLSSGNTIYF; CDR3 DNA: TGTGCCAGCAGATCCCTTTCCTCTGGAAACACCATATATTTT
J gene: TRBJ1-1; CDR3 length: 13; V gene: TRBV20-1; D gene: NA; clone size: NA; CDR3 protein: CSASEGGVNEAFF; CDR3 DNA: TGCAGTGCTAGTGAAGGAGGGGTTAATGAAGCTTTCTTT
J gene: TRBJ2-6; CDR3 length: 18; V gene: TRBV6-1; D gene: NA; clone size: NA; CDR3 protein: CASYYLWQAASGANVLTF; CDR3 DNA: TGTGCCAGCTATTATTTGTGGCAGGCCGCATCTGGGGCCAACGTCCTGACTTTC
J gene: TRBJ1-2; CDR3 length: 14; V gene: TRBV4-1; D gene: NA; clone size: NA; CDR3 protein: CASSQDRGPYGYTF; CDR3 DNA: TGCGCCAGCAGCCAAGATCGGGGGCCTTATGGCTACACCTTC
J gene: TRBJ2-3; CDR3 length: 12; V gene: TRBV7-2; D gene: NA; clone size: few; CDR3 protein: CASSQRRDTQYF; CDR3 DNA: TGTGCCAGCAGCCAGAGGAGGGATACGCAGTATTTT
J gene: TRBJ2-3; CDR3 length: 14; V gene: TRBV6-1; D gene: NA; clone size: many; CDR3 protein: CASSEGWGTDTQYF; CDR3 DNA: TGTGCCAGCAGTGAAGGTTGGGGGACAGATACGCAGTATTTT
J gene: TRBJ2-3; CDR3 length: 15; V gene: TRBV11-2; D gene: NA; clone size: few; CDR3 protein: CASSETSRRTDTQYF; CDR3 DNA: TGTGCCAGCAGCGAAACAAGTAGGCGCACAGATACGCAGTATTTT
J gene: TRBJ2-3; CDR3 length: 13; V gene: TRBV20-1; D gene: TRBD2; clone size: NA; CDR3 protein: CSAWTSGADTQYF; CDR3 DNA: TGCAGTGCGTGGACTAGCGGAGCAGATACGCAGTATTTT
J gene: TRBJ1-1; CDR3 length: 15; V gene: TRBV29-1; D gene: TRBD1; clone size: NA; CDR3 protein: CSVAQGWGMNTEAFF; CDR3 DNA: TGCAGCGTGGCACAGGGGTGGGGAATGAACACTGAAGCTTTCTTT
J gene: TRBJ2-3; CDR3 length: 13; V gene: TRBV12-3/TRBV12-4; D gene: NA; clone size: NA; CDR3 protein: CASSLGFADTQYF; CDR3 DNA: TGTGCCAGCAGTTTGGGGTTCGCAGATACGCAGTATTTT
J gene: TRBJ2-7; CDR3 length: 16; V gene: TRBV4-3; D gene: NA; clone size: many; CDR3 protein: CASSQEVPGPAYEQYF; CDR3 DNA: TGCGCCAGCAGCCAAGAGGTACCAGGGCCGGCCTACGAGCAGTACTTC
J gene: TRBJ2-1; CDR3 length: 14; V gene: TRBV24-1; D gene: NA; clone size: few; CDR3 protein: CATSGTRFEDEQFF; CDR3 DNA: TGTGCCACCAGTGGAACTAGATTTGAGGATGAGCAGTTCTTC
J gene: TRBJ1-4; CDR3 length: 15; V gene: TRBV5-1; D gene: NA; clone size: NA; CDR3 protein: CASSLGRGPGEKLFF; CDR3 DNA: TGCGCCAGCAGCTTGGGTCGTGGGCCTGGTGAAAAACTGTTTTTT
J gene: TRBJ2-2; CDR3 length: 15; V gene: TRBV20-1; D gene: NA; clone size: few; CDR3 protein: CSALAEGTNTGELFF; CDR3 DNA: TGCAGTGCTTTGGCGGAGGGGACGAACACCGGGGAGCTGTTTTTT
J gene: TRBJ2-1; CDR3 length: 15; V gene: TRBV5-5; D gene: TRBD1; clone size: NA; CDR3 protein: CASSLRGLDYNEQFF; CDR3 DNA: TGTGCCAGCAGCTTGAGGGGGCTAGACTACAATGAGCAGTTCTTC
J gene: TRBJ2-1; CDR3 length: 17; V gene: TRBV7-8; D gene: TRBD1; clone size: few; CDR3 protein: CASSLLGQSRSYNEQFF; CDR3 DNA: TGTGCCAGCAGCTTATTGGGACAGAGTCGCTCCTACAATGAGCAGTTCTTC
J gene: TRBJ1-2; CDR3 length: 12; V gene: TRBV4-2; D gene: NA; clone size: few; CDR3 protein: CASSQVGDGYTF; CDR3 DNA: TGTGCCAGCAGCCAAGTCGGGGATGGCTACACCTTC
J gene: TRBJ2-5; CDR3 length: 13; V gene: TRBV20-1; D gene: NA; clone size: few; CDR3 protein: CSAEGGAGETQYF; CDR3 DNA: TGCAGTGCCGAGGGGGGGGCAGGAGAGACCCAGTACTTC
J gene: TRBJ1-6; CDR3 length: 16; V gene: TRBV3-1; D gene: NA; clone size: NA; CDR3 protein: CASSRTKGVYNSPLHF; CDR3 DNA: TGTGCCAGCAGTCGGACAAAAGGGGTCTATAATTCACCCCTCCACTTT
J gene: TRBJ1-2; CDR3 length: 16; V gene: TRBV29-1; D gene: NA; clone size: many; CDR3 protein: CSVEDRDKRRGYGYTF; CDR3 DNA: TGCAGCGTTGAAGATAGGGACAAACGAAGGGGCTATGGCTACACCTTC
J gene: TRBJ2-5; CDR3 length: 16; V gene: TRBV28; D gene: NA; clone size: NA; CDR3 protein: CASNPSPGPYQETQYF; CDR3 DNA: TGTGCCAGCAACCCGTCCCCCGGCCCATACCAAGAGACCCAGTACTTC
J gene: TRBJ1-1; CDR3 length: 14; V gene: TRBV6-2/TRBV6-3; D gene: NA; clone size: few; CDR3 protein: CASRPQGGGTEAFF; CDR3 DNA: TGTGCCAGCAGGCCACAGGGCGGGGGCACTGAAGCTTTCTTT
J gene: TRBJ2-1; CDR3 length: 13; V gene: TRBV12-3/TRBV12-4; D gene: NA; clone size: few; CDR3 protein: CASSLQGSPEQFF; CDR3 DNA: TGTGCCAGCAGTTTACAGGGGTCCCCTGAGCAGTTCTTC
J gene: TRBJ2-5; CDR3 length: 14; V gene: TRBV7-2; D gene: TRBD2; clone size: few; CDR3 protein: CASSFLAGDETQYF; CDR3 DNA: TGTGCCAGCAGCTTTCTAGCGGGGGACGAGACCCAGTACTTC
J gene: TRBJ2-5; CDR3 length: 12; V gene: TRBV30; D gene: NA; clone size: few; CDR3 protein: CAWREPQETQYF; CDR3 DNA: TGTGCCTGGCGGGAGCCCCAAGAGACCCAGTACTTC
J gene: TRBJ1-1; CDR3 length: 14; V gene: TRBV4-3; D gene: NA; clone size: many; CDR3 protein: CASSLTLGSSEAFF; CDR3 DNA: TGCGCCAGCAGCCTAACCCTGGGATCCTCTGAAGCTTTCTTT
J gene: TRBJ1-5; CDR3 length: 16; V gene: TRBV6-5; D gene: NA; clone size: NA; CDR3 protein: CASSYSGRLPNQPQHF; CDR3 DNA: TGTGCCAGCAGTTACTCCGGGCGGTTGCCAAATCAGCCCCAGCATTTT
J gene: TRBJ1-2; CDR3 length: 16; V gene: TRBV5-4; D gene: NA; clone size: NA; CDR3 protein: CASSLAASDPNYGYTF; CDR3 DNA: TGTGCCAGCAGCTTGGCGGCGTCAGACCCTAACTATGGCTACACCTTC
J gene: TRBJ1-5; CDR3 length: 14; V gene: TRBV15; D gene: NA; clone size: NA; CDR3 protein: CATSRGRSNQPQHF; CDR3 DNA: TGTGCCACCAGCAGAGGCAGGAGCAATCAGCCCCAGCATTTT
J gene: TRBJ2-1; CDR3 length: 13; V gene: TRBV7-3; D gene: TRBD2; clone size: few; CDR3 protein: CASSAGLAGDRFF; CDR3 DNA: TGTGCCAGCAGCGCGGGACTAGCGGGGGACCGGTTCTTC
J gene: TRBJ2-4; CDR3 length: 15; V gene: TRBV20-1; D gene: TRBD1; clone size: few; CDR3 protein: CSARDRVGAKNIQYF; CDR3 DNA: TGCAGTGCTCGAGACAGGGTGGGAGCCAAAAACATTCAGTACTTC
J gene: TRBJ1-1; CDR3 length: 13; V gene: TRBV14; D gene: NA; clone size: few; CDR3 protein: CASSQDTGTEAFF; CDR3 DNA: TGTGCCAGCAGCCAAGATACCGGAACTGAAGCTTTCTTT
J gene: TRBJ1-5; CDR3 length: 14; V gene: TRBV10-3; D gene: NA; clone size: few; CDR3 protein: CAISDYRNNQPQHF; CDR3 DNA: TGTGCCATCAGTGATTATAGGAACAATCAGCCCCAGCATTTT
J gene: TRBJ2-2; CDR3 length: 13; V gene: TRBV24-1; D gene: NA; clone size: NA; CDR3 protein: CATSQRYTGELFF; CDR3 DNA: TGTGCCACCAGTCAACGGTACACCGGGGAGCTGTTTTTT
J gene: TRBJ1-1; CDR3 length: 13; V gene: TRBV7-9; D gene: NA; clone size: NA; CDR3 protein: CASSLVGLTEAFF; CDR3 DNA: TGTGCCAGCAGCTTGGTGGGCCTCACTGAAGCTTTCTTT
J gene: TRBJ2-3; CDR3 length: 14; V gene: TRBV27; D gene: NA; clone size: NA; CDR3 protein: CASSIDIGTDTQYF; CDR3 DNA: TGTGCCAGCAGTATAGACATAGGCACAGATACGCAGTATTTT
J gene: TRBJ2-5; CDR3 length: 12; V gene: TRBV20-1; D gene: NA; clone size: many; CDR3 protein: CSAFRGGEGQYF; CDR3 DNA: TGCAGTGCGTTTAGGGGAGGAGAGGGCCAGTACTTC
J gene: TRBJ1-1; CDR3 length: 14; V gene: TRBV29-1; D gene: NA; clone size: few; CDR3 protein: CSVGPRLGGTEAFF; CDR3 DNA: TGCAGCGTTGGCCCTCGGCTGGGAGGCACTGAAGCTTTCTTT
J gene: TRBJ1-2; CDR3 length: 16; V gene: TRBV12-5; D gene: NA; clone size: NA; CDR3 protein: CASGFQLGVLDYGYTF; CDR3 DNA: TGTGCTAGTGGTTTTCAGTTAGGGGTTTTGGACTATGGCTACACCTTC
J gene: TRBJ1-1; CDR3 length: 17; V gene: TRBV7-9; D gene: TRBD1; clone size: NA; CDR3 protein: CASSSPLRQGAWTEAFF; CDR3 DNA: TGTGCCAGCAGCTCACCACTTAGACAGGGGGCCTGGACTGAAGCTTTCTTT
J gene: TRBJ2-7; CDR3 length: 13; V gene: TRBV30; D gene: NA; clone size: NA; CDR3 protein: CAWSVSVAYEQYF; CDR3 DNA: TGTGCCTGGAGTGTAAGCGTCGCCTACGAGCAGTACTTC
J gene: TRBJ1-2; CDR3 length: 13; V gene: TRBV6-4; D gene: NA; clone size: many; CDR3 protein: CASSDKANYGYTF; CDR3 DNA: TGTGCCAGCAGTGACAAGGCTAACTATGGCTACACCTTC
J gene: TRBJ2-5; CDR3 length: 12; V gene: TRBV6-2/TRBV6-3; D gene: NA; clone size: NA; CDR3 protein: CAIGLRQETQYF; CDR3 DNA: TGTGCCATAGGACTCCGCCAAGAGACCCAGTACTTC
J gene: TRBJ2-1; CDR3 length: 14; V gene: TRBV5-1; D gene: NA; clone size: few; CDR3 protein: CASSLAPGQTEQFF; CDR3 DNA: TGCGCCAGCAGCTTGGCTCCGGGCCAGACTGAGCAGTTCTTC
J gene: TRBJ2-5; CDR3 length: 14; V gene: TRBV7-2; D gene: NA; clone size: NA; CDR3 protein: CASSLAGSEGTQYF; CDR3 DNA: TGTGCCAGCAGCTTAGCAGGGTCTGAGGGGACCCAGTACTTC
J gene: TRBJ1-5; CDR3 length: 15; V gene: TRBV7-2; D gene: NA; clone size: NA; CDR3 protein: CASSSLGRPGGSQHF; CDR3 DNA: TGTGCCAGCAGCTCCCTCGGTCGGCCTGGGGGGTCCCAGCATTTT
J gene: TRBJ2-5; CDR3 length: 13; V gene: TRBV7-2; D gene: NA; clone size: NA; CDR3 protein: CASSLNQGKTQYF; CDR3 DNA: TGTGCCAGCAGCTTAAACCAGGGAAAGACCCAGTACTTC
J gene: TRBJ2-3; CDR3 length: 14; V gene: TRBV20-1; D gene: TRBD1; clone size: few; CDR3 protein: CSAGQGAEADTQYF; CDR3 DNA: TGCAGTGCTGGGCAGGGGGCAGAGGCAGATACGCAGTATTTT
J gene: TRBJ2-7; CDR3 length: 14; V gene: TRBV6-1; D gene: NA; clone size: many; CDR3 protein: CASSEEGPTYEQYF; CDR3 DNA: TGTGCCAGCAGTGAAGAGGGGCCGACCTACGAGCAGTACTTC
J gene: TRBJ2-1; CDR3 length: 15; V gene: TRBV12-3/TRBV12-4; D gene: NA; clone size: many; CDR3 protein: CASSLGWQNHNEQFF; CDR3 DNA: TGTGCCAGCAGTTTAGGATGGCAAAACCACAATGAGCAGTTCTTC
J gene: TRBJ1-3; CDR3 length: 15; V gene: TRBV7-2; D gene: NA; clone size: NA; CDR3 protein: CASSLVAGGGNTIYF; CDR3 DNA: TGTGCCAGCAGCTTAGTGGCCGGGGGCGGAAACACCATATATTTT
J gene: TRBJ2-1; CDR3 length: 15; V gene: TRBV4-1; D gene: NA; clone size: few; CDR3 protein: CASSTRTLSYNEQFF; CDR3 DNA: TGCGCCAGCTCAACTAGGACATTGTCCTACAATGAGCAGTTCTTC
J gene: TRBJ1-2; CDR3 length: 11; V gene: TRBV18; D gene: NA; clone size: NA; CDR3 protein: CASSPPYGYTF; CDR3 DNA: TGTGCCAGCTCACCACCCTATGGCTACACCTTC
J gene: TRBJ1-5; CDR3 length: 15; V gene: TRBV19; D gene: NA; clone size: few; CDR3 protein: CASSFPSLGNQPQHF; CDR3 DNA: TGTGCCAGTAGTTTCCCCTCCCTCGGCAATCAGCCCCAGCATTTT
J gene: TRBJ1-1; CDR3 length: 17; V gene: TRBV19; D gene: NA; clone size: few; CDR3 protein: CASSEPVSRVMNTEAFF; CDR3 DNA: TGTGCCAGTAGTGAACCCGTCTCCAGGGTCATGAACACTGAAGCTTTCTTT